This T cell receptor (beta chain) came from a study of blood T cell repertoires in COVID-19. Method: immunoSEQ multiplex PCR; TCRdb's copy keeps in-frame clones and lacks some. The sample includes 150,000 to 200,000 clones, around 89% seen only once; the top ten take 3.5% to 5%. The germline V and J ends were trimmed by 4 bases and 5 bases, with 8 bases remaining between them. CDR3 length equals 12 residues. CDR1 SNHLY and CDR2 FYNNEI come from the germline V gene. This chain links TRBV2 with TRBJ2-5; D gene uncertain. The source is a woman aged 25 to 39 with acute or convalescent COVID-19. Sequenced material: peripheral blood. In nucleotides, the CDR3 is TGTGCCAGCAGTGGAGGAAGGGAGACCCAGTACTTC. Its translation is CASSGGRETQYF.